Below are 21 T cell receptor beta chains sequenced from a single sample in a study of blood T cell repertoires in COVID-19. The repertoire was sequenced with immunoSEQ multiplex PCR; TCRdb's copy has only in-frame clones and lacks some. The sample has approximately 230,000 clones, just over 85% seen once. The specimen sequenced was PBMCs or T cells enriched from blood (not recorded which). These receptors were collected from a woman aged 50 to 60 with acute COVID-19.

The count of this clone is one. The chain carries TRBV9 and TRBJ2-6; D unclear. V dropped 0 bases and J dropped 0 bases, with 7 bases sitting between them. This CDR3 contains 16 residues. From germline, CDR1 is SGDLS and CDR2 YYNGEE. Here the CDR3 reads CASSVVPYSGANVLTF. For the CDR3, the DNA is TGTGCCAGCAGCGTAGTCCCCTACTCTGGGGCCAACGTCCTGACTTTC.

This chain links TRBV19 with TRBJ1-1; D is perhaps TRBD1 (5 bases). The V gene's germline CDR1 is LNHDA and CDR2 SQIVND (reference sequence). CDR3 length: 20 residues. The V end was cut by 0 bases, the J end by 1 base, with 24 bases between. For the CDR3, the DNA is TGTGCCAGTAGTATAGATCCGGTTCCCGGCTGGGGCTTCCAGAACACTGAAGCTTTCTTT. Its translation is CASSIDPVPGWGFQNTEAFF.

The V gene is TRBV20-1, the J gene TRBJ2-7; D may be TRBD1 or TRBD2 (6 bases each). The CDR3 is 13 amino acids. Germline CDR1 reads DFQATT; CDR2 reads SNEGSKA (reference sequence). V was trimmed by 3 bases and J by 3 bases, leaving 12 bases between them. DNA of the CDR3: TGCAGTGCTAGTGCGGGACACGGCTACGAGCAGTACTTC. This gives the protein CSASAGHGYEQYF.

The chain recombines TRBV5-6 with TRBJ1-1; no clear D gene. Germline V gives CDR1 SGHDT, CDR2 YYEEEE. The V and J ends lost 0 bases and 4 bases respectively, with 16 bases between them. The length of the CDR3 is 16 residues. This CDR3 reads CASSLATEPQSTEAFF. In nucleotides, the CDR3 is TGTGCCAGCAGCTTGGCCACGGAGCCCCAAAGCACTGAAGCTTTCTTT.

The V gene is TRBV27, the J gene TRBJ1-5; 7 bases line up with TRBD1. V trimming: 7 bases; J trimming: 9 bases; junction bases outside the gene matches: 9. The CDR3 extends over 13 amino acids. Germline CDR1 reads MNHEY; CDR2 reads SMNVEV (reference sequence). DNA of the CDR3: TGTGCCAGCAATCCAGGGGGAGGCTGGCCCCAGCATTTT. Its translation: CASNPGGGWPQHF.

V usage is TRBV7-9 and J usage is TRBJ1-4; D gene uncertain. V was trimmed by 0 bases and J by 0 bases, leaving 5 bases between them. The CDR3 has 15 amino acids. The germline gives CDR1 SEHNR, CDR2 FQNEAQ (reference sequence). Written as DNA, the CDR3 is TGTGCCAGCAGCTTAGCGCAGGCAACTAATGAAAAACTGTTTTTT. Protein product: CASSLAQATNEKLFF. The entire variable domain, with the rest obtained from reference TRBV7-9 and TRBJ1-4, is as follows: DTGVSQNPRHKITKRGQNVTFRCDPISEHNRLYWYRQTLGQGPEFLTYFQNEAQLEKSRLLSDRFSAERPKGSFSTLEIQRTEQGDSAMYLCASSLAQATNEKLFFGSGTQLSVL.

This rearrangement joins TRBV7-2 to TRBJ2-7, with 11 bases identical to TRBD2. Losses at the gene ends were 1 base for V and 0 bases for J; bases not matched to a gene: 2. The germline CDR1 and CDR2 sequences are SGHTA and FQGNSA. This CDR3 contains 16 residues. The CDR3: CASSLGLAGGSYEQYF. In DNA, the CDR3 is TGTGCCAGCAGCTTAGGGCTAGCGGGAGGCTCCTACGAGCAGTACTTC.

This chain links TRBV28 with TRBJ2-7; a possible D gene is TRBD1 (5 bases). Trimming removed 3 bases from V and 9 bases from J, with 12 bases in between. The CDR3 loop spans 12 amino acids. Germline V gene lookup returns CDR1 MDHEN and CDR2 SYDVKM. As DNA, the CDR3 is TGTGCCAGCAGTTTGCAGGGTAGGGTGCAGTACTTC. Its translation is CASSLQGRVQYF.

The chain uses TRBV11-2 and TRBJ1-1; 10 nucleotides agree with TRBD1. Unmatched junction bases numbered 10, after V lost 4 bases and J lost 5 bases. Germline CDR1 SGHAT, CDR2 FQNNGV. The CDR3 spans 16 residues. CDR3 nucleotide sequence: TGTGCCAGCAGCTACCCGGGACAGGGGCTTATAACTGAAGCTTTCTTT. Its translation: CASSYPGQGLITEAFF. Full variable domain (remainder filled in from reference TRBV11-2 and TRBJ1-1): EAGVAQSPRYKIIEKRQSVAFWCNPISGHATLYWYQQILGQGPKLLIQFQNNGVVDDSQLPKDRFSAERLKGVDSTLKIQPAKLEDSAVYLCASSYPGQGLITEAFFGQGTRLTVV.

This chain connects TRBV9 to TRBJ1-6, with D possibly TRBD1 on 5 matching bases. The CDR3 length is 14 residues. The V gene lost 0 bases and the J gene lost 8 bases, with 9 bases spanning the gap. Germline V lookup: CDR1 SGDLS, CDR2 YYNGEE. The CDR3 DNA is TGTGCCAGCAGCGTAGAGTTACAGGATTCACCCCTCCACTTT. The encoded protein is CASSVELQDSPLHF.

The chain employs TRBV25-1 and TRBJ2-1, with 9 bases lining up with TRBD1. V shed 9 bases, J shed 6 bases, and the junction held 6 bases outside the gene matches. The CDR3 is made up of 13 amino acids. The V gene's germline CDR1 is MGHDK and CDR2 SYGVNS. As DNA, the CDR3 is TGTGCCAGTGGGGACAGGGCCCGCAATGAGCAGTTCTTC. This codes for CASGDRARNEQFF.

In the case of this clone: Different DNA sequences within this sample yield the same CDR3. The DNA for the CDR3 is TGTGCCAGCTCACCCAGCGGTAGCTCCTACAATGAGCAGTTCTTC. Amino acids: CASSPSGSSYNEQFF. V is TRBV18 and J is TRBJ2-1, with a possible D match to TRBD2 (5 bases). CDR1 is KGHSH, CDR2 LQKENI, per germline. The V and J ends lost 3 bases and 0 bases respectively, with 9 bases between them. The CDR3 is 15 amino acids.

The genes are TRBV11-2 and TRBJ2-2, with 9 bases aligning to TRBD1. The CDR3 is 15 amino acids. J lost 3 bases, V lost 3 bases, and 2 bases had no gene match. Germline assignment: CDR1 SGHAT and CDR2 FQNNGV. The CDR3 DNA reads TGTGCCAGCAGCTTCCGGGACAGGGACACCGGGGAGCTGTTTTTT. It encodes CASSFRDRDTGELFF.

The chain couples TRBV23-1 to TRBJ1-5; 7 bases match TRBD1. TRBV23-1 is designated an ORF whose function remains uncertain. V was pared by 6 bases and J by 3 bases, with 5 bases of the junction left unmatched. The length of the CDR3 is 14 residues. The CDR3 bases are TGCGCCAGCAGGATGGGACAGTTCAATCAGCCCCAGCATTTT. Amino acid sequence: CASRMGQFNQPQHF.

Concerning this clone: Other DNA sequences in the same sample also yield this CDR3. The chain combines TRBV12-3 or TRBV12-4 with TRBJ2-7; a possible D gene is TRBD2 (5 bases). CDR3 length equals 13 residues. Trimming took 3 bases from V and 0 from J, leaving 6 bases between them. The CDR3 here is CASSFGSSYEQYF. The CDR3 DNA reads TGTGCCAGCAGTTTTGGGAGCTCCTACGAGCAGTACTTC.

The chain is built from TRBV27 and TRBJ2-1, with 8 bases matching TRBD2. Germline V lookup: CDR1 MNHEY, CDR2 SMNVEV (reference sequence). V gave up 5 bases and J gave up 4 bases; unmatched junction bases: 7. The CDR3 totals 15 residues. The CDR3, as DNA: TGTGCCAGCAGTGACCGGGAGGGAACTTACAATGAGCAGTTCTTC. It encodes CASSDREGTYNEQFF.

The rearrangement uses TRBV6-5 and TRBJ1-2; 10 bases fit TRBD1. The CDR3 consists of 14 residues. With V trimmed by 6 bases and J by 3 bases, 4 bases remained unmatched. In germline, CDR1 is MNHEY, CDR2 SVGAGI. CDR3 residues: CASRPTGGDYGYTF. The DNA for the CDR3 is TGTGCCAGCAGACCGACAGGGGGCGACTATGGCTACACCTTC.

This sequence joins TRBV7-7 and TRBJ2-2; 8 bases are a match to TRBD2. V dropped 5 bases and J dropped 3; count of bases not matched to a gene: 5. Germline V lookup: CDR1 SSHAT, CDR2 FNYEAQ (reference sequence). The CDR3 covers 15 residues. CDR3 loop: CASSPIAGYTGELFF. The CDR3 DNA follows: TGTGCCAGCAGCCCTATAGCGGGGTACACCGGGGAGCTGTTTTTT.

The chain joins TRBV28 to TRBJ2-3; 7 positions agree with TRBD2. Germline V gene sequence: CDR1 MDHEN, CDR2 SYDVKM. Trimming cost V 5 bases and J 2 bases; bases outside gene matches: 4. This CDR3 comprises 14 residues. In DNA form, the CDR3 reads TGTGCCAGCAGTACGGGACTACCCACAGATACGCAGTATTTT. Translation: CASSTGLPTDTQYF.

In DNA, the CDR3 is TGCGCCAGCAGCTGGGGGGACAGGGGTTATGGCTACACCTTC. Protein: CASSWGDRGYGYTF. The chain employs TRBV5-1 and TRBJ1-2, with 10 bases lining up with TRBD1. CDR1 and CDR2 (germline): SGHRS, YFSETQ. V was clipped by 3 bases and J by 5 bases; unmatched bases: 4. The CDR3 spans 14 residues.

The rearrangement uses TRBV6-5 and TRBJ2-1; TRBD1 matches at 9 bases. Germline V lookup: CDR1 MNHEY, CDR2 SVGAGI. V shed 2 bases and J 4 bases; nucleotides not matched to a gene: 3. The CDR3 contains 15 residues. CDR3 nucleotide sequence: TGTGCCAGCAGTTACGGGGGACAGGGATACAATGAGCAGTTCTTC. This codes for CASSYGGQGYNEQFF.